One and the same sample provided the 32 T cell receptor beta chains below, sequenced in a study of T cell repertoires in cytomegalovirus infection. TCRdb passed the reads through MiXCR, listing each CDR3 protein once. The table has 570,000 or so distinct CDR3 sequences, under 45% seen once. Their cognate antigens are unknown. The source material was cultured PBMCs, sampled from culture after CMV antigen stimulation. The receptors shown here come from a human donor in good health (CMV status not recorded). Some clones in this sample may be carry-over from other donors' samples.

V gene TRBV11-2 combines with J gene TRBJ2-2; D is uncertain. Germline assignment: CDR1 SGHAT and CDR2 FQNNGV. V dropped 1 base and J dropped 9 bases, with 9 bases sitting between them. The CDR3 covers 13 residues. CDR3 sequence: CASSLVYGWELFF. The CDR3 coding sequence is TGTGCCAGCAGCTTAGTCTATGGGTGGGAGCTGTTTTTT.

The chain joins TRBV18 to TRBJ2-3; 12 positions agree with TRBD2. This CDR3 comprises 16 residues. Per the germline V gene, CDR1 is KGHSH and CDR2 is LQKENI. J gave up 2 bases and V 6 bases, and 6 bases lay outside the gene matches. The DNA for the CDR3 is TGTGCCAGCTCCCACACTAGCGGGAGGAACACAGATACGCAGTATTTT. Translation: CASSHTSGRNTDTQYF.

CDR3 protein: CASSFGQGGNQPQHF. In nucleotides, the CDR3 is TGTGCCAGCAGCTTTGGGCAGGGCGGCAATCAGCCCCAGCATTTT. This chain uses TRBV7-9 with TRBJ1-5, with D possibly being TRBD1 (5 bases). Trimming left V 3 bases short and J 2 bases short, with 11 bases between. The CDR3 covers 15 residues. Per the germline V gene, CDR1 is SEHNR and CDR2 is FQNEAQ (reference sequence).

The chain links TRBV7-2 to TRBJ1-1; D gene unclear. Trimming removed 6 bases from V and 0 bases from J, with 5 bases in between. Germline CDR1 SGHTA, CDR2 FQGNSA. This CDR3 region has 12 residues. This CDR3 reads CASRMMNTEAFF. In nucleotides, the CDR3 is TGTGCCAGCAGAATGATGAACACTGAAGCTTTCTTT.

This clonotype was counted only a few times. V gene TRBV7-8 combines with J gene TRBJ1-3, with D unclear. V was clipped by 4 bases and J by 0 bases, with 10 bases between them. This CDR3 region has 15 residues. CDR1 SGHVS and CDR2 FQNEAQ come from the germline V gene. The CDR3 DNA is TGTGCCAGCAGCTCGGTAGACTTCTCTGGAAACACCATATATTTT. This translates into CASSSVDFSGNTIYF.

The chain employs TRBV4-2 and TRBJ2-1; maybe TRBD2 (6 bases). Germline V gives CDR1 LGHNA, CDR2 YNFKEQ. This CDR3 is 20 amino acids long. The V end was cut by 0 bases, the J end by 6 bases, with 27 bases between. CDR3 sequence: CASSQDRSWDGASDGNEQFF. The CDR3 DNA reads TGTGCCAGCAGCCAAGATCGGAGTTGGGACGGGGCTAGCGATGGCAATGAGCAGTTCTTC.

The V call is TRBV20-1, the J call TRBJ2-7, with 11 bases lining up with TRBD2. Germline CDR1 DFQATT, CDR2 SNEGSKA (reference sequence). With 4 bases clipped from V and 6 bases from J, the junction kept 11 bases outside the gene matches. This CDR3 contains 15 residues. The CDR3 spells CSANPSGRPQREQYF. CDR3 bases: TGCAGTGCTAACCCTAGCGGGAGGCCCCAGCGCGAGCAGTACTTC.

This clonotype came up many times. This chain joins TRBV7-2 and TRBJ1-5, with 7 bases aligning to TRBD1. V dropped 3 bases and J dropped 1; count of bases not matched to a gene: 0. The CDR3 has 14 amino acids. Germline lookup yields CDR1 SGHTA and CDR2 FQGNSA. In DNA, the CDR3 is TGTGCCAGCAGCTTGGACAGGAGCAATCAGCCCCAGCATTTT. Translating it yields CASSLDRSNQPQHF.

The V and J genes are TRBV7-9 and TRBJ2-5; 8 positions agree with TRBD1. Germline V gene lookup returns CDR1 SEHNR and CDR2 FQNEAQ (reference sequence). This CDR3 is 16 amino acids long. Germline trimming cut 5 bases from V and 7 bases from J; bases unmatched to any gene: 15. For the CDR3, the DNA is TGTGCCAGCAGCAACGTACTTGGACAGGGCGGTGGGACCCAGTACTTC. This gives the protein CASSNVLGQGGGTQYF.

The chain uses TRBV7-8 and TRBJ2-7, with 8 positions matching TRBD2. The V gene end was trimmed by 5 bases and the J gene end by 2 bases; junction bases not matched to a gene: 11. Germline values: CDR1 SGHVS, CDR2 FQNEAQ. CDR3 length equals 16 residues. As DNA, the CDR3 is TGTGCCAGCAGCCCCCGCCTAGCGGGTCGTCCCTACGAGCAGTACTTC. It is translated as CASSPRLAGRPYEQYF.

This clonotype showed up many times. The rearrangement uses TRBV7-2 and TRBJ1-1; a possible D gene is TRBD1 (6 bases). Germline CDR1 and CDR2: SGHTA and FQGNSA. V was trimmed by 5 bases and J by 4 bases, leaving 17 bases between them. The CDR3 is 15 residues long. Written as DNA, the CDR3 is TGTGCCAGCAGCCGCGCTTGGGGCAGGGGCACTGAAGCTTTCTTT. Translating it yields CASSRAWGRGTEAFF.

This clonotype was counted many times. The chain joins TRBV7-2 to TRBJ1-1; D ambiguous. The CDR3 is made up of 13 amino acids. Germline V gene sequence: CDR1 SGHTA, CDR2 FQGNSA. Trimming stripped 5 bases from V and 7 bases from J, with 14 bases between. This CDR3 reads CASSPYGVGEAFF. CDR3 DNA: TGTGCCAGCAGCCCCTATGGGGTCGGTGAAGCTTTCTTT.

V usage is TRBV6-2 or TRBV6-3 and J usage is TRBJ1-6; D not certain. The CDR3 is 11 residues long. Between the trimmed V and J ends, which lost 6 bases and 9 bases, there was a span of 6 bases. Germline V CDR1 and CDR2: MNHEY, SVGEGT. The CDR3 nucleotides read TGTGCCAGCAGGAGTCGTTCACCCCTCCACTTT. As protein: CASRSRSPLHF.

The V call is TRBV7-8, the J call TRBJ2-1, with D perhaps matching TRBD1 or TRBD2 (5 bases each). The CDR3 is made up of 17 amino acids. Germline-derived CDR1 and CDR2 are SGHVS and FQNEAQ. Trimming left V 5 bases short and J 4 bases short, with 21 bases between. CDR3 sequence reads: CASSVLRGGPPYNEQFF. The CDR3 bases are TGTGCCAGCAGCGTACTGAGGGGCGGACCTCCTTACAATGAGCAGTTCTTC.

This clonotype was found a few times. In DNA, the CDR3 is TGTGCCAGCAGTACGACGGTGGGGGAGACCCAGTACTTC. Protein sequence: CASSTTVGETQYF. This chain links TRBV28 with TRBJ2-5; D unresolved. Deletions cut 5 bases from V and 5 bases from J, with 12 bases between. Germline CDR1 is MDHEN and CDR2 is SYDVKM. This CDR3 has 13 residues.

This clonotype has a handful of counts. The J gene is TRBJ1-2, the V gene TRBV10-3, with D perhaps matching TRBD1 (6 bases). The V and J ends lost 0 bases and 6 bases respectively, with 11 bases between them. This CDR3 region has 14 residues. Germline CDR1 reads ENHRY; CDR2 reads SYGVKD. CDR3 nucleotides: TGTGCCATCAGTGAGTCGACAGGAGGCCATGGCTACACCTTC. It specifies CAISESTGGHGYTF.

The chain employs TRBV18 and TRBJ1-5, with D perhaps TRBD1 (5 bases). V was trimmed by 6 bases and J by 7 bases, leaving 19 bases between them. This CDR3 has 15 amino acids. Germline loops: CDR1 KGHSH, CDR2 LQKENI. CDR3 amino acids: CASSIQQQELQPQHF. DNA for the CDR3: TGTGCCAGCTCCATACAGCAACAGGAGCTACAGCCCCAGCATTTT.

The CDR3 coding sequence is TGTGCCAGCAGCTTCAGCACAGGGGAAGATACGCAGTATTTT. Residues: CASSFSTGEDTQYF. The chain combines TRBV7-4 with TRBJ2-3; 7 nucleotides align to TRBD1. V dropped 3 bases and J dropped 5; count of bases not matched to a gene: 5. Germline CDR1 is SGHVT and CDR2 is SQSDAQ. This CDR3 has 14 amino acids. Full variable domain (rest looked up from reference TRBV7-4 and TRBJ2-3): GAGVSQSPRYKVAKRGRDVALRCDSISGHVTLYWYRQTLGQGSEVLTYSQSDAQRDKSGRPSGRFSAERPERSVSTLKIQRTEQGDSAVYLCASSFSTGEDTQYFGPGTRLTVL.

The rearrangement joins TRBV6-1 to TRBJ2-3; unclear D gene. V lost 10 bases and J 0 bases, leaving 14 bases between the germline ends. The germline V gene encodes CDR1 MNHNS and CDR2 SASEGT. This CDR3 region has 14 residues. The CDR3 DNA sequence: TGTGCCACTAATCCGTTCCCTAGCACAGATACGCAGTATTTT. Its protein is CATNPFPSTDTQYF.

The sample holds a few counts of this clonotype. This chain connects TRBV15 to TRBJ2-1; TRBD2 matches at 12 bases. With V trimmed by 0 bases and J by 13 bases, 7 bases remained unmatched. CDR1 and CDR2 from the germline V gene are LNHNV and YYDKDF (reference sequence). This CDR3 spans 15 amino acids. CDR3 DNA: TGTGCCACCAGCAGAGAGGGGACTAGCGGGTCCGCACAGTTCTTC. It yields the protein CATSREGTSGSAQFF.

In its sample, this clonotype was seen a few times. The genes are TRBV6-1 and TRBJ2-2; maybe TRBD2 (7 bases). Germline CDR1 is MNHNS and CDR2 is SASEGT. Trimming took 5 bases from V and 3 from J, leaving 22 bases between them. There are 18 residues in the CDR3. The CDR3 nucleotides read TGTGCCAGCAGTCCCTCCTTTGGTGGGGGGGCTCACACCGGGGAGCTGTTTTTT. It encodes CASSPSFGGGAHTGELFF.

The rearrangement uses TRBV7-4 and TRBJ2-6; 8 bases line up with TRBD1. CDR1 is SGHVT, CDR2 SQSDAQ, per germline. V gave up 6 bases and J gave up 0 bases; unmatched junction bases: 10. This CDR3 has 18 residues. The CDR3 loop reads CASSPQTGATSGANVLTF. The CDR3 nucleotides read TGTGCCAGCAGTCCTCAGACAGGGGCAACCTCTGGGGCCAACGTCCTGACTTTC.

This clonotype has only a few counts. The chain has TRBV28 and TRBJ1-5; TRBD1 matches 9 bases. The trim removed 6 bases at V and 7 bases at J, leaving 16 bases unmatched. This CDR3 contains 17 residues. Per the germline V gene, CDR1 is MDHEN and CDR2 is SYDVKM. CDR3 coding DNA: TGTGCCAGCAGCCGGACCCGGACAGGGGTTGTAAGGCAGCCCCAGCATTTT. Residues: CASSRTRTGVVRQPQHF.

This clonotype was seen only a few times. V usage is TRBV6-5 and J usage is TRBJ1-4; the D is unclear. The CDR3 is 12 amino acids. Trimming left V 7 bases short and J 7 bases short, with 10 bases between. Germline CDR1 is MNHEY and CDR2 is SVGAGI. The CDR3 nucleotides are TGTGCCAGCACCCACCCGGGTGAAAAACTGTTTTTT. Residues: CASTHPGEKLFF.

The V and J genes are TRBV19 and TRBJ1-2; maybe TRBD1 (6 bases). V dropped 4 bases and J dropped 6 bases, with 15 bases sitting between them. CDR1 is LNHDA and CDR2 is SQIVND in the germline V gene (reference sequence). CDR3 length: 14 amino acids. Here the CDR3 DNA reads TGTGCCAGTAGTACGGGCTGGGACACCCATGGCTACACCTTC. The encoded protein is CASSTGWDTHGYTF.

The table lists this clonotype with a few counts. The chain is built from TRBV5-1 and TRBJ1-6; 7 bases are a match to TRBD1. With 4 bases clipped from V and 10 bases from J, the junction kept 11 bases outside the gene matches. This CDR3 contains 15 residues. Germline V lookup: CDR1 SGHRS, CDR2 YFSETQ. The CDR3 region has the DNA TGCGCCAGCAGCCCGACCGGACAGGATGGGTCACCCCTCCACTTT. It yields the protein CASSPTGQDGSPLHF.

Only a few counts were recorded for this clonotype. The V and J genes are TRBV14 and TRBJ1-6; perhaps TRBD1 as D (5 bases). Germline CDR1 SGHDN, CDR2 FVKESK. Trimming left V 3 bases short and J 7 bases short, with 13 bases between. The CDR3 runs 15 residues. The CDR3 bases are TGTGCCAGCAGCCACAGCCGGGACGGCAATTCACCCCTCCACTTT. Protein sequence: CASSHSRDGNSPLHF.

J is TRBJ2-2 and V is TRBV7-2; possibly TRBD1 for D (5 bases). Trimming took off 5 bases at V and 1 base at J, with 17 bases between the two ends. CDR1 and CDR2 from the germline V gene are SGHTA and FQGNSA. The CDR3 runs 17 residues. The CDR3 DNA sequence: TGTGCCAGCAGCATGTATGGGCAGGGCGAGAACACCGGGGAGCTGTTTTTT. As protein: CASSMYGQGENTGELFF.

This clonotype has just one count. V usage is TRBV6-6 and J usage is TRBJ2-7; 12 bases line up with TRBD2. J was trimmed by 5 bases and V by 6 bases; bases with no gene match: 5. The V gene's germline CDR1 is MNHNY and CDR2 SVGAGI (reference sequence). The CDR3 totals 14 residues. The CDR3 DNA reads TGTGCCAGCAGACTAGCGGGAGGTACCCACGAGCAGTACTTC. Protein: CASRLAGGTHEQYF.

This clonotype has more than one count but fewer than ten. J is TRBJ1-4 and V is TRBV6-2 or TRBV6-3; D perhaps matches TRBD1 (6 bases). The V gene's germline CDR1 is MNHEY and CDR2 SVGEGT. The CDR3 runs to 14 residues. Between the trimmed V and J ends, which lost 5 bases and 7 bases, there was a span of 14 bases. The CDR3 DNA is TGTGCCAGCAGTACACAGGGAGGGAGTGAAAAACTGTTTTTT. It is translated as CASSTQGGSEKLFF.

This chain connects TRBV19 to TRBJ2-7; no firm D call. The CDR3 has 15 amino acids. Germline V lookup: CDR1 LNHDA, CDR2 SQIVND (reference sequence). The V gene lost 1 base and the J gene lost 0 bases, with 10 bases spanning the gap. This CDR3 is CASSIGPTSSYEQYF. The CDR3 DNA reads TGTGCCAGTAGTATAGGACCAACAAGCTCCTACGAGCAGTACTTC.

This clonotype was seen only a few times. This rearrangement joins TRBV10-3 to TRBJ2-2, with no clear D. Germline loops: CDR1 ENHRY, CDR2 SYGVKD. Trimming pared 3 bases from V and 9 bases from J, leaving 11 bases between. This CDR3 contains 13 residues. The CDR3 is CAISDHGRRELFF. CDR3 nucleotide sequence: TGTGCCATCAGTGATCATGGAAGGCGGGAGCTGTTTTTT.